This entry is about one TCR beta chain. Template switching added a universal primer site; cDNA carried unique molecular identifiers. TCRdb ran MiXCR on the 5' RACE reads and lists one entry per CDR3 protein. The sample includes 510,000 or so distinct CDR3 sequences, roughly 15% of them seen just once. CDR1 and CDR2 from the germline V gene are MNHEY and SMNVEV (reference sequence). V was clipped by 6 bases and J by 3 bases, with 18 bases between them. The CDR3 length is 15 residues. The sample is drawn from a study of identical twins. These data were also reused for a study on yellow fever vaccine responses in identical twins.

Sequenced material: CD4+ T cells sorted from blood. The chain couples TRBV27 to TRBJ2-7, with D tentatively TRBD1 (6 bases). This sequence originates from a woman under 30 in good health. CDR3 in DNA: TGTGCCAGCAGCACTAATCCGGGACATAACTACGAGCAGTACTTC. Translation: CASSTNPGHNYEQYF.